The rows below give T cell receptor beta chains drawn from one sample of a study of a mutant IDH1 vaccine in newly diagnosed glioma. Antigens of these TCRs are unknown. TCRdb's copy holds only in-frame clones and misses some; the assay was immunoSEQ multiplex PCR. The table records roughly 72,000 clones, roughly 90% of them present only once. The sequenced sample was PBMCs, obtained from a glioma patient whose treatment included an IDH1 peptide vaccine. All receptors derive from a woman aged 50 to 60 with glioma. Both conserved end residues are part of each CDR3. A D gene is named only where the DNA matches it firmly. Size is stated for part of the rows, as once, few or many counts, or as a class when the clone is expanded.

d_call: -; v_call: TRBV7-9; cdr3_length: 15; clone_size: -; j_call: TRBJ1-3; cdr3_nt: TGTGCCAGCAGCTTCGGGACGCCGTATGGAAACACCATATATTTT; cdr3_aa: CASSFGTPYGNTIYF
d_call: -; v_call: TRBV5-6; cdr3_length: 15; clone_size: -; j_call: TRBJ1-2; cdr3_nt: TGTGCCAGCACCCTCGGGGGGACCTCAAGCTATGGCTACACCTTC; cdr3_aa: CASTLGGTSSYGYTF
d_call: -; v_call: TRBV27; cdr3_length: 13; clone_size: -; j_call: TRBJ1-1; cdr3_nt: TGTGCCAGCAGGAACCGGGGGGACACTGAAGCTTTCTTT; cdr3_aa: CASRNRGDTEAFF
d_call: -; v_call: TRBV7-8; cdr3_length: 13; clone_size: -; j_call: TRBJ2-5; cdr3_nt: TGTGCCAGCAGCTTGAGGGTCCAAGAGACCCAGTACTTC; cdr3_aa: CASSLRVQETQYF
d_call: TRBD2; v_call: TRBV28; cdr3_length: 15; clone_size: -; j_call: TRBJ2-3; cdr3_nt: TGTGCCAGCAGTTCGGGAGGTGTCAGCACAGATACGCAGTATTTT; cdr3_aa: CASSSGGVSTDTQYF
d_call: -; v_call: TRBV7-2; cdr3_length: 14; clone_size: -; j_call: TRBJ2-2; cdr3_nt: TGTGCCAGCAGCTCGCAAAGTCAGGGCCGGGAGCTGTTTTTT; cdr3_aa: CASSSQSQGRELFF
d_call: TRBD2; v_call: TRBV19; cdr3_length: 14; clone_size: -; j_call: TRBJ2-3; cdr3_nt: TGTGCCAGCGCCTCTAGCGGGAGATTAGATACGCAGTATTTT; cdr3_aa: CASASSGRLDTQYF
d_call: -; v_call: TRBV5-8; cdr3_length: 15; clone_size: once; j_call: TRBJ2-2; cdr3_nt: TGTGCCAGCAGCCGGAGGGGGCTGAACACCGGGGAGCTGTTTTTT; cdr3_aa: CASSRRGLNTGELFF
d_call: TRBD1; v_call: TRBV5-1; cdr3_length: 15; clone_size: -; j_call: TRBJ1-2; cdr3_nt: TGCGCCAGCAGCTCAGCCGGGACAGGGGGCGAAGGCTACACCTTC; cdr3_aa: CASSSAGTGGEGYTF
d_call: -; v_call: TRBV11-1; cdr3_length: 15; clone_size: -; j_call: TRBJ2-1; cdr3_nt: TGTGCCAGCAGCTTACGGGAAAGCTCCTACAATGAGCAGTTCTTC; cdr3_aa: CASSLRESSYNEQFF
d_call: -; v_call: TRBV21-1; cdr3_length: 16; clone_size: once; j_call: TRBJ2-5; cdr3_nt: TGTGCCAGCAGCAAAGGGTCTGGGACACCCCTCAGGGGGCAGTACTTC; cdr3_aa: CASSKGSGTPLRGQYF
d_call: -; v_call: TRBV6-5; cdr3_length: 11; clone_size: -; j_call: TRBJ2-7; cdr3_nt: TGTGCCAGCAGTTACGGGTTGCGTCAGTACTTC; cdr3_aa: CASSYGLRQYF
d_call: TRBD2; v_call: TRBV28; cdr3_length: 16; clone_size: -; j_call: TRBJ2-1; cdr3_nt: TGTGCCAGCAGTTCCAAGACTAGCGGGAGGGCCGATGAGCAGTTCTTC; cdr3_aa: CASSSKTSGRADEQFF
d_call: TRBD1; v_call: TRBV29-1; cdr3_length: 13; clone_size: -; j_call: TRBJ1-1; cdr3_nt: TGCAGCGTTTTAACAGGGGGCAACACTGAAGCTTTCTTT; cdr3_aa: CSVLTGGNTEAFF
d_call: -; v_call: TRBV15; cdr3_length: 16; clone_size: -; j_call: TRBJ1-5; cdr3_nt: TGTGCCACCAGCATCCAAACCGGGCAGGGAAGAAGGCCCCAGCATTTT; cdr3_aa: CATSIQTGQGRRPQHF
d_call: TRBD2; v_call: TRBV7-7; cdr3_length: 16; clone_size: -; j_call: TRBJ2-2; cdr3_nt: TGTGCTAGCAGCTTCGGCGGGAGGGCCGGGACCGGGGAGCTGTTTTTT; cdr3_aa: CASSFGGRAGTGELFF
d_call: -; v_call: TRBV29-1; cdr3_length: 15; clone_size: once; j_call: TRBJ2-5; cdr3_nt: TGCAGCGTTGCGGCGAGTTGGGATGGCCAAGAGACCCAGTACTTC; cdr3_aa: CSVAASWDGQETQYF
d_call: -; v_call: TRBV30; cdr3_length: 13; clone_size: -; j_call: TRBJ2-6; cdr3_nt: TGTGCCTGGAGTCCCTCTGGGGCCAACGTCCTGACTTTC; cdr3_aa: CAWSPSGANVLTF
d_call: -; v_call: TRBV27; cdr3_length: 17; clone_size: -; j_call: TRBJ1-1; cdr3_nt: TGTGCCAGCAGTTTATCGCCCCGATTGGGGAGGACTGAGGAAGCTTTCTTT; cdr3_aa: CASSLSPRLGRTEEAFF
d_call: -; v_call: TRBV7-9; cdr3_length: 15; clone_size: -; j_call: TRBJ2-7; cdr3_nt: TGTGCCAGCAGCTCCCGTTTAGGACAAGACTACGAGCAGTACTTC; cdr3_aa: CASSSRLGQDYEQYF
d_call: TRBD2; v_call: TRBV7-9; cdr3_length: 17; clone_size: -; j_call: TRBJ2-2; cdr3_nt: TGTGCCAGCAGCTCCCGAGGGACTAGCGGGAGGACCGGGGAGCTGTTTTTT; cdr3_aa: CASSSRGTSGRTGELFF
d_call: TRBD2; v_call: TRBV2; cdr3_length: 21; clone_size: -; j_call: TRBJ2-1; cdr3_nt: TGTGCCAGCAGTGGGGGAGCTAGCGGGAAAACCCTCCCTGGCTCCTACAATGAGCAGTTCTTC; cdr3_aa: CASSGGASGKTLPGSYNEQFF
d_call: TRBD1; v_call: TRBV5-5; cdr3_length: 15; clone_size: -; j_call: TRBJ1-2; cdr3_nt: TGTGCCAGCAGCTTGCCTCCAGGGGGCGGCTATGGCTACACCTTC; cdr3_aa: CASSLPPGGGYGYTF
d_call: -; v_call: TRBV10-3; cdr3_length: 16; clone_size: -; j_call: TRBJ1-5; cdr3_nt: TGTGCCATCGGCCAAGCCACCCAGGGGAGCAATCAGCCCCAGCATTTT; cdr3_aa: CAIGQATQGSNQPQHF
d_call: TRBD2; v_call: TRBV28; cdr3_length: 16; clone_size: -; j_call: TRBJ2-7; cdr3_nt: TGTGCCAGCAGTTTTCCGGGACTAGCGGGAGCAGAGGAGCAGTACTTC; cdr3_aa: CASSFPGLAGAEEQYF
d_call: TRBD2; v_call: TRBV4-1; cdr3_length: 13; clone_size: -; j_call: TRBJ2-1; cdr3_nt: TGCGCCAGCAGCCAGGGACTATTGGATGAGCAGTTCTTC; cdr3_aa: CASSQGLLDEQFF
d_call: TRBD2; v_call: TRBV9; cdr3_length: 17; clone_size: -; j_call: TRBJ2-3; cdr3_nt: TGTGCCAGCAGCATATCCCCCGCCGGGACTAGCGGGAGCACGCAGTATTTT; cdr3_aa: CASSISPAGTSGSTQYF
d_call: -; v_call: TRBV11-2; cdr3_length: 16; clone_size: -; j_call: TRBJ2-1; cdr3_nt: TGTGCCAGCAGCCCCGTCGGGGGGCGGGAGTCCAATGAGCAGTTCTTC; cdr3_aa: CASSPVGGRESNEQFF
d_call: -; v_call: TRBV11-2; cdr3_length: 15; clone_size: -; j_call: TRBJ2-2; cdr3_nt: TGTGCCAGCAGCTTAGCGTCGCGCCACACCGGGGAGCTGTTTTTT; cdr3_aa: CASSLASRHTGELFF
d_call: -; v_call: TRBV25-1; cdr3_length: 14; clone_size: once; j_call: TRBJ1-2; cdr3_nt: TGTGCCAGCAGTGAATACGGGACGAACTATGGCTACACCTTC; cdr3_aa: CASSEYGTNYGYTF
d_call: TRBD1; v_call: TRBV5-1; cdr3_length: 15; clone_size: -; j_call: TRBJ1-1; cdr3_nt: TGCGCCAGCAGTCTTACAGGGGCCGCAGGGACTGAAGCTTTCTTT; cdr3_aa: CASSLTGAAGTEAFF
d_call: -; v_call: TRBV27; cdr3_length: 12; clone_size: -; j_call: TRBJ1-4; cdr3_nt: TGTGCCAGCAGGCAGGGCAATGAAAAACTGTTTTTT; cdr3_aa: CASRQGNEKLFF